These 18 T cell receptor beta chains were all obtained from the same sample, sequenced in a study of cytomegalovirus exposure and HLA in healthy donors. PCR primers comprised 60 Vbeta and 13 Jbeta primers. This table comes from immunoSEQ multiplex PCR, and its TCRdb copy is limited to in-frame clones, with some not included. Of around 250,000 clones listed, 75% to 85% are singletons. The specimen sequenced was PBMCs. These receptor sequences come from a woman aged 60-70 years in good health and CMV-seropositive.

The chain links TRBV28 to TRBJ1-1, with 9 bases that match TRBD1. V dropped 3 bases and J dropped 5; count of bases not matched to a gene: 7. Germline V gene lookup returns CDR1 MDHEN and CDR2 SYDVKM. The CDR3 spans 15 residues. The CDR3 nucleotides read TGTGCCAGCAGTTTTTCCGGGACAGGGTTAACTGAAGCTTTCTTT. It specifies CASSFSGTGLTEAFF.

This clone occurred once. The rearrangement joins TRBV7-8 to TRBJ2-5; 7 bases line up with TRBD1. This CDR3 is 14 amino acids long. CDR1 and CDR2 from the germline V gene are SGHVS and FQNEAQ. V was pared by 5 bases and J by 4 bases, with 7 bases of the junction left unmatched. The CDR3 is CASSLQGFAETQYF. DNA for the CDR3: TGTGCCAGCAGCCTACAGGGGTTTGCAGAGACCCAGTACTTC.

The chain couples TRBV6-5 to TRBJ2-2; D is uncertain. Trimming took off 4 bases at V and 5 bases at J, with 5 bases between the two ends. Germline V lookup: CDR1 MNHEY, CDR2 SVGAGI. This CDR3 spans 12 amino acids. CDR3 coding DNA: TGTGCCAGCAGTTCTAAGACCGGGGAGCTGTTTTTT. It yields the protein CASSSKTGELFF.

A note on this clone: The sample contains more than one DNA sequence encoding this CDR3. The V call is TRBV6-5, the J call TRBJ1-2, with a weak D call TRBD1 (5 bases). There are 13 residues in the CDR3. Deletions cut 6 bases from V and 6 bases from J, with 14 bases between. CDR1 and CDR2 (germline): MNHEY, SVGAGI. CDR3 DNA sequence: TGTGCCAGCAGCTCCCAAGGGGCGGATGGCTACACCTTC. Translating gives CASSSQGADGYTF.

The chain recombines TRBV4-1 with TRBJ2-5; 8 bases fit TRBD2. The CDR3 loop spans 17 amino acids. Germline V lookup: CDR1 MGHRA, CDR2 YSYEKL. Losses at the gene ends were 1 base for V and 5 bases for J; bases not matched to a gene: 12. CDR3 sequence (DNA): TGCGCCAGCAGCCAAGCGGGGGTAGCGGGGAGATTGGAGACCCAGTACTTC. Amino acid sequence: CASSQAGVAGRLETQYF.

On this clone: Germline is not matched at one junction end, which may reflect a read error. The J gene is TRBJ2-5, the V gene TRBV7-9; D is unresolved. The CDR3 loop spans 13 amino acids. Germline V gives CDR1 SEHNR, CDR2 FQNEAQ (reference sequence). This CDR3 reads CSSSLGPLETQYF. DNA of the CDR3: TGTTCCAGCAGCTTAGGGCCTTTGGAGACCCAGTACTTC.

The chain combines TRBV10-3 with TRBJ2-5; a possible D gene is TRBD2 (6 bases). Trimming removed 10 bases from V and 5 bases from J, with 11 bases in between. CDR3 length: 11 residues. Germline V gives CDR1 ENHRY, CDR2 SYGVKD. In nucleotides, the CDR3 is TGTGCCACCGGGGAGGTGGAGACCCAGTACTTC. Encoded protein: CATGEVETQYF.

This clone occurred a few times. The V call is TRBV30, the J call TRBJ1-1; D not certain. V shed 3 bases and J shed 4 bases, with 9 bases lying between them. In germline, CDR1 is GTSNPN, CDR2 SVGIG (reference sequence). The CDR3 loop spans 12 amino acids. The CDR3 nucleotides read TGTGCCTGGAGCTCTGGCCTCACTGAAGCTTTCTTT. As protein: CAWSSGLTEAFF.

This chain joins TRBV27 and TRBJ2-2, with TRBD1 matching over 7 bases. The CDR3 has 14 amino acids. With 6 bases clipped from V and 6 bases from J, the junction kept 7 bases outside the gene matches. The germline V gene encodes CDR1 MNHEY and CDR2 SMNVEV (reference sequence). CDR3 DNA: TGTGCCAGCAGACCTACAGGGGCGGCCGGGGAGCTGTTTTTT. This translates into CASRPTGAAGELFF.

This rearrangement joins TRBV15 to TRBJ1-1; maybe TRBD1 (5 bases). There are 15 residues in the CDR3. The V end was cut by 1 base, the J end by 2 bases, with 11 bases between. Per the germline V gene, CDR1 is LNHNV and CDR2 is YYDKDF (reference sequence). CDR3 DNA sequence: TGTGCCACCAGCAGAGGGGAACAGGTAAACACTGAAGCTTTCTTT. The encoded protein is CATSRGEQVNTEAFF.

The chain employs TRBV12-5 and TRBJ1-1; D might be TRBD1 (6 bases). V lost 3 bases and J lost 8, with 13 bases in between. This CDR3 is built from 13 residues. Per germline, CDR1 LGHNT and CDR2 FRNRAP. CDR3 bases: TGTGCTAGTGGTTTCCACACAGGGCTGGAAGCTTTCTTT. This encodes CASGFHTGLEAFF.

This chain links TRBV15 with TRBJ1-4, with a tentative D call TRBD1 (6 bases). Germline V gene data show CDR1 as LNHNV and CDR2 as YYDKDF (reference sequence). The CDR3 contains 15 residues. V gave up 6 bases and J gave up 8 bases, with 19 bases separating them. CDR3 nucleotide sequence: TGTGCCACCAGTTTGGACAGAGCCTTAGGGGAAAAACTGTTTTTT. Encoded protein: CATSLDRALGEKLFF.

This clone was observed once. The DNA for the CDR3 is TGTGCCAGCAGCCAAGATCGTACTAGCGGGAGAGGAACGCAGTATTTT. Residues: CASSQDRTSGRGTQYF. The chain has TRBV4-2 and TRBJ2-3; 11 bases match TRBD2. V shed 0 bases, J shed 9 bases, and the junction held 8 bases outside the gene matches. Germline V gives CDR1 LGHNA, CDR2 YNFKEQ. The CDR3 consists of 16 residues.

The chain carries TRBV30 and TRBJ1-3, with 9 bases that match TRBD2. The J call may be mistaken, given a closer DNA end match to TRBJ2-2. Germline V lookup: CDR1 GTSNPN, CDR2 SVGIG (reference sequence). The CDR3 has 15 amino acids. The CDR3, as DNA: TGTGCCTGGAGTGTTTGGCGGGAGGGCCCCGGGGAGCTGTTTTTT. Protein sequence: CAWSVWREGPGELFF.

This clone occurred a few times. The genes are TRBV5-1 and TRBJ2-3, with 10 bases that match TRBD2. Unmatched junction bases numbered 8, after V lost 8 bases and J lost 2 bases. Germline loops: CDR1 SGHRS, CDR2 YFSETQ. The CDR3 totals 15 residues. The CDR3: CASRPSGSATDTQYF. CDR3 bases: TGCGCCAGTCGGCCTAGCGGGAGTGCCACAGATACGCAGTATTTT. Full variable domain (rest looked up from reference TRBV5-1 and TRBJ2-3): KAGVTQTPRYLIKTRGQQVTLSCSPISGHRSVSWYQQTPGQGLQFLFEYFSETQRNKGNFPGRFSGRQFSNSRSEMNVSTLELGDSALYLCASRPSGSATDTQYFGPGTRLTVL.

The genes are TRBV7-9 and TRBJ2-7; weak D call: TRBD1 (7 bases). The length of the CDR3 is 16 residues. V gave up 3 bases and J gave up 5 bases, with 20 bases separating them. CDR1 SEHNR and CDR2 FQNEAQ come from the germline V gene (reference sequence). CDR3: CASSFFQGGFGNEQYF. In DNA form, the CDR3 reads TGTGCCAGCAGCTTCTTTCAGGGGGGTTTTGGAAACGAGCAGTACTTC.

There are a few counts of this clone. The chain links TRBV5-1 to TRBJ1-1; 7 nucleotides agree with TRBD1. The length of the CDR3 is 14 residues. With 4 bases clipped from V and 2 bases from J, the junction kept 5 bases outside the gene matches. The germline V gene has CDR1 SGHRS and CDR2 YFSETQ. The CDR3 loop is CASSATGVNTEAFF. CDR3 DNA: TGCGCCAGCAGCGCCACAGGGGTAAACACTGAAGCTTTCTTT. Based on the CDR3 plus reference TRBV5-1 and TRBJ1-1, the full variable domain is KAGVTQTPRYLIKTRGQQVTLSCSPISGHRSVSWYQQTPGQGLQFLFEYFSETQRNKGNFPGRFSGRQFSNSRSEMNVSTLELGDSALYLCASSATGVNTEAFFGQGTRLTVV.

The chain employs TRBV6-6 and TRBJ1-2; the match to TRBD1 covers 9 bases. V shed 4 bases, J shed 2 bases, and the junction held 5 bases outside the gene matches. Looked up from germline, CDR1 is MNHNY and CDR2 is SVGAGI (reference sequence). The CDR3 extends over 15 amino acids. The CDR3 nucleotides read TGTGCCAGCAGTTCCGGGGGGACAGGGAACTATGGCTACACCTTC. Translating gives CASSSGGTGNYGYTF.